A selection of T cell receptor beta chains follows, all from one sample in a study of blood T cell repertoires in COVID-19. Clones were read by immunoSEQ multiplex PCR, and TCRdb kept only the in-frame ones, dropping some. The data show some 320,000 clones, more than 70% seen once. The sequenced material came from PBMCs or T cells enriched from blood (not recorded which). The receptors were gathered from a woman aged 30 to 39 who had recovered from COVID-19. Both conserved end residues are part of each CDR3. Some rows mark clone size as missing; the rest say once, few, many or name a class of expanded clone.

abundance: NA; j_gene: TRBJ2-3; v_gene: TRBV24-1; CDR3aa: CATSDSQRGGHFTDTQYF
abundance: NA; j_gene: TRBJ1-3; v_gene: TRBV12-3/TRBV12-4; CDR3aa: CASSLRNTIYF
abundance: NA; j_gene: TRBJ2-2; v_gene: TRBV9; CDR3aa: CASSVGGGGRNTGELFF
abundance: NA; j_gene: TRBJ2-3; v_gene: TRBV29-1; CDR3aa: CSVRPGQGSTDTQYF
abundance: NA; j_gene: TRBJ1-4; v_gene: TRBV24-1; CDR3aa: CATSALGIDRGGEKLFF
abundance: NA; j_gene: TRBJ2-3; v_gene: TRBV4-1; CDR3aa: CASSQDFYTQYF
abundance: once; j_gene: TRBJ1-1; v_gene: TRBV7-2; CDR3aa: CASSPGTGILTEAFF
abundance: few; j_gene: TRBJ2-7; v_gene: TRBV18; CDR3aa: CASSATAYEQYF
abundance: NA; j_gene: TRBJ2-4; v_gene: TRBV11-2; CDR3aa: CASSLDRNRGENIQYF
abundance: once; j_gene: TRBJ1-2; v_gene: TRBV7-2; CDR3aa: CASSTRTGKLGGYTF
abundance: NA; j_gene: TRBJ1-1; v_gene: TRBV5-4; CDR3aa: CASRPDRAQNTEAFF
abundance: many; j_gene: TRBJ1-1; v_gene: TRBV14; CDR3aa: CASSQAYMRMAEAFF
abundance: NA; j_gene: TRBJ1-1; v_gene: TRBV6-5; CDR3aa: CASTEGQGAQTEAFF
abundance: NA; j_gene: TRBJ2-7; v_gene: TRBV20-1; CDR3aa: CSAPNSYEQYF
abundance: NA; j_gene: TRBJ1-2; v_gene: TRBV11-2; CDR3aa: CASSLQTGVGYTF
abundance: NA; j_gene: TRBJ1-4; v_gene: TRBV9; CDR3aa: CASSARGLGEKLFF
abundance: NA; j_gene: TRBJ1-2; v_gene: TRBV29-1; CDR3aa: CSVSGTGKSNYGYTF
abundance: NA; j_gene: TRBJ1-5; v_gene: TRBV6-7; CDR3aa: CASSSGQGENSNQPQHF
abundance: NA; j_gene: TRBJ2-1; v_gene: TRBV5-1; CDR3aa: CASSPGQGRYNEQFF
abundance: NA; j_gene: TRBJ2-4; v_gene: TRBV5-4; CDR3aa: CASTVRRGAGKNIQYF
abundance: NA; j_gene: TRBJ1-3; v_gene: TRBV28; CDR3aa: CASKRDRGSGNTIYF
abundance: NA; j_gene: TRBJ1-3; v_gene: TRBV7-2; CDR3aa: CASSLGAGRNTIYF
abundance: NA; j_gene: TRBJ1-2; v_gene: TRBV10-1; CDR3aa: CASSVPPEWDTSGYTF
abundance: NA; j_gene: TRBJ1-1; v_gene: TRBV15; CDR3aa: CATSRGGVATEAFF
abundance: NA; j_gene: TRBJ1-1; v_gene: TRBV18; CDR3aa: CASSSGTPMNTEAFF
abundance: NA; j_gene: TRBJ2-3; v_gene: TRBV3-1/TRBV3-2; CDR3aa: CASSQVGVLPTDTQYF
abundance: NA; j_gene: TRBJ1-2; v_gene: TRBV6-5; CDR3aa: CASSSSPVGRYGYTF
abundance: once; j_gene: TRBJ1-1; v_gene: TRBV7-9; CDR3aa: CASSLGRGGNTEAFF
abundance: once; j_gene: TRBJ1-1; v_gene: TRBV6-5; CDR3aa: CASSPAGVGTEAFF
abundance: NA; j_gene: TRBJ1-3; v_gene: TRBV19; CDR3aa: CASRGPVGNTIYF
abundance: NA; j_gene: TRBJ1-3; v_gene: TRBV6-5; CDR3aa: CARSRGSPSGNTIYF
abundance: NA; j_gene: TRBJ2-5; v_gene: TRBV7-9; CDR3aa: CASSFGGQGEETQYF
abundance: NA; j_gene: TRBJ2-3; v_gene: TRBV7-2; CDR3aa: CASSLARQGIDTQYF
abundance: NA; j_gene: TRBJ2-2; v_gene: TRBV6-5; CDR3aa: CASSYLASTSTGELFF
abundance: NA; j_gene: TRBJ2-3; v_gene: TRBV7-2; CDR3aa: CASSLVVGSTDTQYF
abundance: NA; j_gene: TRBJ1-2; v_gene: TRBV18; CDR3aa: CASSPAGVANYGYTF
abundance: NA; j_gene: TRBJ1-1; v_gene: TRBV4-3; CDR3aa: CASSRQTLGDSEAFF
abundance: NA; j_gene: TRBJ1-1; v_gene: TRBV10-3; CDR3aa: CASAYRDADTEAFF
abundance: NA; j_gene: TRBJ1-2; v_gene: TRBV5-6; CDR3aa: CASSLEAGLYIANYGYTF
abundance: once; j_gene: TRBJ1-2; v_gene: TRBV2; CDR3aa: CASSEAVTYYGYTF
abundance: NA; j_gene: TRBJ1-4; v_gene: TRBV7-6; CDR3aa: CASSYGGTDSEKLFF
abundance: NA; j_gene: TRBJ2-5; v_gene: TRBV5-1; CDR3aa: CASTTEGRGKETQYF
abundance: NA; j_gene: TRBJ1-1; v_gene: TRBV5-3; CDR3aa: CARSLTGHKGRASMNTEAFF
abundance: NA; j_gene: TRBJ2-1; v_gene: TRBV15; CDR3aa: CATSRTDRSSYNEQFF
abundance: NA; j_gene: TRBJ2-7; v_gene: TRBV28; CDR3aa: CASSLGDRDTYEQYF
abundance: NA; j_gene: TRBJ2-3; v_gene: TRBV7-2; CDR3aa: CASSFQGLAGRDTQYF